The T cell receptor (beta chain) under discussion was sequenced for a study of Ad26.COV2.S vaccination and SARS-CoV-2 variants. On the study more broadly: By the intramuscular route, Ad26.COV2.S was given once, or twice 56 days apart.

The treatment denotes: over 15 received Ad26.COV2.S at low or high dose, single or two shots; several received placebo; per-sample allocation not given. Samples came from day 63 after the first vaccine or placebo injection. The administered vaccine (an Ad26 vector) expressed Wuhan-strain SARS-CoV-2 spike. This clone was seen once. Only in-frame clones appear in the TCRdb table, and some are missing; sequencing was by immunoSEQ multiplex PCR. In the table there are hundreds of thousands of clones, roughly 91% of which are singletons. Sequencing used peripheral blood, obtained in a trial of Ad26.COV2.S vaccine versus placebo. The receptor's source is a person between 18 and 60 years old who received the Ad26.COV2.S COVID-19 vaccine or a placebo.

This CDR3 is CASSGGSGNTIYF. For the CDR3, the DNA is TGCGCCAGCAGTGGAGGGTCTGGAAACACCATATATTTT. The chain recombines TRBV10-1 with TRBJ1-3; D remains ambiguous. CDR3 length equals 13 residues. Trimming removed 4 bases from V and 1 base from J, with 5 bases in between. Germline lookup yields CDR1 WNHNN and CDR2 SYGVQD (reference sequence).